This TCR beta chain was found in a study of blood T cell repertoires in COVID-19. Study-wide background: Nucleic acid was either cDNA or gDNA, and it came from T cells, B-cell-depleted T cells, or PBMCs.

Original methodology: Quantification of nucleated cells was approximated via reference gene primer amplification. Assay: immunoSEQ multiplex PCR; the TCRdb copy retains only in-frame clones and omits some. The DNA gave D and trimming, while V, J and clone size come from that table. This table holds more than 90,000 clones, 82% found once. Trimming stripped 1 base from V and 5 bases from J, with 3 bases between. From germline, CDR1 is LGHDT and CDR2 YNNKEL (reference sequence). The length of the CDR3 is 12 residues. This clone was seen only a few times. What was sequenced was peripheral blood. The sequence was obtained from an elderly man with acute or convalescent COVID-19. The chain employs TRBV3-1 (or the pseudogene TRBV3-2) and TRBJ1-5, with D unresolved. This CDR3 is CASSQADQPQHF. In DNA form, the CDR3 reads TGTGCCAGCAGCCAAGCGGATCAGCCCCAGCATTTT.